This T cell receptor (beta chain) was documented in a study of shared clonotypes between healthy human individuals. Terminally differentiated effector memory CD45RA+ cells were left out of the naive CD8 fraction, which was CD45RO-negative and positively selected for CCR7. General observations from the study: Sequencing depth was a factor that was expected to affect clonotype sharing among donors.

CDR3 size: 15 residues. After removal of 0 bases from V and 0 bases from J, the junction contained 3 bases not matched to a gene. Germline V gene data show CDR1 as SGHRS and CDR2 as YFSETQ. As concerns this clone: Its antigen is unknown. Other DNA sequences in the same sample also yield this CDR3.

Authors' methods: ImmunoSEQ only sent back junction sequences with no quality scores, so filtering was done differently. Data came from immunoSEQ multiplex PCR; TCRdb stores just in-frame clones and leaves some out. Clonal size and the V and J genes are those of that table, whereas D and trimming came from the DNA. The table has around 620,000 clones, roughly 95% seen once. The sequence was obtained from a woman in her 30s in good health. The chain joins TRBV5-1 to TRBJ2-7; 7 bases line up with TRBD1. The sequenced sample was naive CD8+ T cells sorted from blood. The CDR3 sequence is CASSLAQGSSYEQYF. CDR3 nucleotides: TGCGCCAGCAGCTTGGCACAGGGGAGCTCCTACGAGCAGTACTTC.